The sequence of this TCR beta chain was determined in a study of early T cells in non-severe SARS-CoV-2 infection. Study background: Bulk RNA taken from unsorted whole blood was sequenced, leaving chains unpaired.

There are 17 residues in the CDR3. This clonotype appeared a few times. Its target is not known. Study-level results: There was a bias toward anti-spike CD8 responses in VDJdb matching, which missed private and CD4 specificities.

Using its own MiXCR run on the 5' RACE reads, TCRdb lists one record per CDR3 protein. The sample holds approximately 28,000 distinct CDR3 sequences, 4.5% to 5.5% seen once. This TCR was sampled from an adult who was a healthcare worker with PCR-confirmed SARS-CoV-2 infection or an uninfected control (not recorded which). This chain uses TRBV12-2 with TRBJ2-1; TRBD1 was called by the table and not checked on the DNA. TRBV12-2 is a pseudogene locus. The material sequenced was whole blood. CDR3 sequence: CASRPRAGGIMNNEQFF. CDR3 bases: TGTGCAAGTCGCCCACGTGCAGGGGGCATTATGAACAATGAGCAGTTCTTC.